These 7 T cell receptor beta chains were sequenced from one sample in a study of technical replicates of blood from a handful of donors. Produced via immunoSEQ multiplex PCR; TCRdb's table is partial and in-frame only. The sample carries 70,000 to 85,000 clones, 97% recorded once. The sample comprised T cells isolated from PBMCs. These TCRs come from a human donor in good health.

This chain connects TRBV6-1 to TRBJ2-4; TRBD2 might be the D (5 bases). Looked up from germline, CDR1 is MNHNS and CDR2 is SASEGT. This CDR3 is built from 12 residues. The V end lost 6 bases, the J end lost 7 bases, and 10 bases lay between the germline ends. CDR3 nucleotide sequence: TGTGCCAGCAGGGATACTAGTAACATTCAGTACTTC. Its protein is CASRDTSNIQYF.

The chain couples TRBV4-1 to TRBJ1-2, with D hard to call. CDR3 size: 15 residues. The germline gives CDR1 MGHRA, CDR2 YSYEKL. The germline V and J ends were trimmed by 1 base and 0 bases, with 9 bases remaining between them. The CDR3 DNA is TGCGCCAGCAGCCAAGGTTTCGTCGCTAACTATGGCTACACCTTC. It codes for CASSQGFVANYGYTF.

The chain employs TRBV4-1 and TRBJ2-7; the D is unclear. The CDR3 is 14 residues long. Germline CDR1 is MGHRA and CDR2 is YSYEKL. V gave up 4 bases and J gave up 1 base, with 11 bases separating them. CDR3 amino acids: CASSLLFRSYEQYF. In DNA, the CDR3 is TGCGCCAGCAGCCTCCTCTTTCGTTCCTACGAGCAGTACTTC.

This chain joins TRBV5-1 and TRBJ1-1; 9 positions agree with TRBD1. V gave up 4 bases and J gave up 0 bases; unmatched junction bases: 10. The CDR3 spans 17 residues. Germline V gene sequence: CDR1 SGHRS, CDR2 YFSETQ. Here the CDR3 DNA reads TGCGCCAGCAGCGAAGGGACAGGGTATTACTTGAACACTGAAGCTTTCTTT. It is translated as CASSEGTGYYLNTEAFF.

This chain connects TRBV5-1 to TRBJ1-4, with 7 nucleotides matching TRBD1. CDR1 and CDR2 from the germline V gene are SGHRS and YFSETQ. There are 15 residues in the CDR3. Trimming took 5 bases from V and 3 from J; bases not matched to a gene: 7. DNA of the CDR3: TGCGCCAGCAGGATAGGGGACAGATCTAATGAAAAACTGTTTTTT. The encoded protein is CASRIGDRSNEKLFF.

This sequence joins TRBV4-1 and TRBJ2-3; tentative D call: TRBD2 (7 bases). Germline lookup yields CDR1 MGHRA and CDR2 YSYEKL. V was pared by 0 bases and J by 13 bases, with 20 bases between. CDR3 length: 15 residues. The DNA for the CDR3 is TGCGCCAGCAGCCAAGATCGGGGGGCGCTTGCGAGGGAGTATTTT. It encodes CASSQDRGALAREYF.

The genes are TRBV28 and TRBJ2-7; 8 bases map to TRBD1. From germline, CDR1 is MDHEN and CDR2 SYDVKM. Trimming cost V 6 bases and J 2 bases; bases outside gene matches: 6. The CDR3 is 14 amino acids. For the CDR3, the DNA is TGTGCCAGCAGCCGGACAGGGAACCCCTACGAGCAGTACTTC. It codes for CASSRTGNPYEQYF.